A selection of T cell receptor beta chains follows, all from one sample in a study of shared clonotypes between healthy human individuals. Assay: immunoSEQ multiplex PCR; the TCRdb copy retains only in-frame clones and omits some. Among about 2 million clones listed, about 95% were seen once. The sample taken for sequencing was naive CD8+ T cells sorted from blood. The source of these receptors is a man between 18 and 29 years old in good health. CDR3s include the opening cysteine and the closing phenylalanine or tryptophan. A D gene is named only where the DNA matches it firmly. Clone size is stated in some rows and not others, as once, few, many or a class when expanded.

abundance: NA; d_gene: NA; j_gene: TRBJ2-1; v_gene: TRBV6-6; CDR3nt: TGTGCCAGCAGTTACTCGAACGGGGATGAGCAGTTCTTC; CDR3aa: CASSYSNGDEQFF
abundance: NA; d_gene: NA; j_gene: TRBJ2-7; v_gene: TRBV7-9; CDR3nt: TGTGCCAGCAGCCAAGTAGGGCAGGGATCCTACGAGCAGTACTTC; CDR3aa: CASSQVGQGSYEQYF
abundance: NA; d_gene: NA; j_gene: TRBJ2-1; v_gene: TRBV29-1; CDR3nt: TGCAGCGGCTTTAACGGGACAACTGAGCAGTTCTTC; CDR3aa: CSGFNGTTEQFF
abundance: NA; d_gene: NA; j_gene: TRBJ2-5; v_gene: TRBV9; CDR3nt: TGTGCCAGCAGCGCCGGGGGTCAAGAGACCCAGTACTTC; CDR3aa: CASSAGGQETQYF
abundance: NA; d_gene: TRBD1; j_gene: TRBJ2-7; v_gene: TRBV19; CDR3nt: TGTGCCAGTAGGAAAACAGGGGCCCGCTCGGAGCAGTACTTC; CDR3aa: CASRKTGARSEQYF
abundance: NA; d_gene: NA; j_gene: TRBJ2-3; v_gene: TRBV28; CDR3nt: TGTGCCAGCAGTTTGGTGGGGGGACAAGAGGGGCAGTATTTT; CDR3aa: CASSLVGGQEGQYF
abundance: once; d_gene: NA; j_gene: TRBJ2-1; v_gene: TRBV7-9; CDR3nt: TGTGCCAGCAGTAATCCCAGGGATGGGATATACAATGAGCAGTTCTTC; CDR3aa: CASSNPRDGIYNEQFF
abundance: NA; d_gene: TRBD2; j_gene: TRBJ2-7; v_gene: TRBV10-3; CDR3nt: TGTGCCATCAGCGACGTAGCGGGGGGGCGAGACGAGCAGTACTTC; CDR3aa: CAISDVAGGRDEQYF
abundance: NA; d_gene: TRBD1; j_gene: TRBJ1-1; v_gene: TRBV14; CDR3nt: TGTGCCAGCAGCCACCCGACAGGGGGGCACACTGAAGCTTTCTTT; CDR3aa: CASSHPTGGHTEAFF
abundance: NA; d_gene: TRBD2; j_gene: TRBJ2-1; v_gene: TRBV2; CDR3nt: TGTGCCAGCAGGGACTCTAGCGGGAGCTACAATGAGCAGTTCTTC; CDR3aa: CASRDSSGSYNEQFF
abundance: NA; d_gene: TRBD1; j_gene: TRBJ2-7; v_gene: TRBV5-1; CDR3nt: TGCGCCAGCAGTCCAGTAGGACAGGGTGGAGCCTACGAGCAGTACTTC; CDR3aa: CASSPVGQGGAYEQYF
abundance: NA; d_gene: NA; j_gene: TRBJ1-5; v_gene: TRBV11-2; CDR3nt: TGTGCCAGCAGCTTAGAACCAGGGTCCCAGGTTCCCCAGCATTTT; CDR3aa: CASSLEPGSQVPQHF
abundance: NA; d_gene: NA; j_gene: TRBJ2-3; v_gene: TRBV27; CDR3nt: TGTGCCAGCAGTTTATCGGCCCATTACACAGATACGCAGTATTTT; CDR3aa: CASSLSAHYTDTQYF